A selection of T cell receptor beta chains follows, all from one sample in a study of technical replicates of blood from several donors. This table comes from immunoSEQ multiplex PCR, and its TCRdb copy is limited to in-frame clones, with some not included. The data show approximately 81,000 clones, more than 90% seen once. The sequenced sample was T cells isolated from PBMCs. The origin of the receptors is a human donor in good health. Both conserved end residues are part of each CDR3. D genes are given only for firm matches. The size entry is marked missing in some rows and otherwise reads once, few, many or a size class.

V gene	J gene	D gene	clone size	CDR3 protein	CDR3 DNA
TRBV25-1	TRBJ2-2	TRBD2	.	CASSPLAPNTGELFF	TGTGCCAGCAGCCCACTAGCGCCGAACACCGGGGAGCTGTTTTTT
TRBV29-1	TRBJ1-2	.	.	CSVAQGYGYTF	TGCAGCGTTGCACAGGGCTATGGCTACACCTTC
TRBV28	TRBJ2-7	.	.	CASSLPRRGLKTYEQYF	TGTGCCAGCAGTTTACCGAGGAGGGGGCTCAAAACCTACGAGCAGTACTTC
TRBV4-1	TRBJ1-1	.	once	CASSQGGGPEAFF	TGCGCCAGCAGCCAAGGGGGGGGGCCTGAAGCTTTCTTT
TRBV5-1	TRBJ2-4	.	.	CASSLAYSGEDIQYF	TGCGCCAGCAGCTTGGCATATTCGGGGGAGGACATTCAGTACTTC
TRBV11-2	TRBJ1-1	.	.	CASSSATGTHTEAFF	TGTGCCAGCAGCTCCGCTACAGGGACACACACTGAAGCTTTCTTT
TRBV19	TRBJ2-3	.	.	CASSNPSGSTDTQYF	TGTGCCAGTAGTAATCCCAGCGGGTCTACAGATACGCAGTATTTT
TRBV28	TRBJ1-5	TRBD1	once	CATLPDRGRNQPQHF	TGTGCCACCTTACCCGACAGGGGACGGAATCAGCCCCAGCATTTT
TRBV28	TRBJ2-2	.	.	CASRLGGYDTGELFF	TGTGCCAGCAGACTAGGGGGTTACGACACCGGGGAGCTGTTTTTT
TRBV2	TRBJ1-1	.	.	CASSGRWLINPEAFF	TGTGCCAGCAGTGGCAGGTGGTTGATTAATCCTGAAGCTTTCTTT
TRBV4-2	TRBJ1-5	.	few	CASSQEGELTAQHF	TGTGCCAGCAGCCAAGAGGGAGAGCTGACGGCCCAGCATTTT
TRBV7-2	TRBJ1-1	TRBD1	.	CASSLPGGPTEAFF	TGTGCCAGCAGCTTACCAGGGGGTCCCACTGAAGCTTTCTTT
TRBV6-6	TRBJ2-5	.	.	CASSYSFSPGMETQYF	TGTGCCAGCAGTTACTCTTTTTCCCCGGGTATGGAGACCCAGTACTTC
TRBV23-1	TRBJ2-7	.	once	CASTHYEQYF	TGCGCCAGCACCCACTACGAGCAGTACTTC
TRBV7-9	TRBJ2-7	TRBD2	.	CASALAGGNEQYF	TGTGCCAGCGCACTAGCGGGAGGAAACGAGCAGTACTTC
TRBV9	TRBJ2-1	.	.	CASSVETGLSYNEQFF	TGTGCCAGCAGCGTAGAAACAGGGCTATCCTACAATGAGCAGTTCTTC
TRBV4-3	TRBJ2-5	TRBD1	.	CASSQGISGQVRETQYF	TGCGCCAGCAGCCAAGGTATTTCGGGACAGGTGCGGGAGACCCAGTACTTC
TRBV7-3	TRBJ1-2	TRBD1	once	CASSLGGGSNYGYTF	TGTGCCAGCAGCTTAGGAGGGGGCAGTAACTATGGCTACACCTTC
TRBV7-7	TRBJ2-1	.	.	CASSTDSYNEQFF	TGTGCTAGCAGCACTGACAGTTACAATGAGCAGTTCTTC
TRBV4-3	TRBJ2-5	TRBD2	.	CASSQVAGDETQYF	TGCGCCAGCAGCCAAGTGGCGGGAGACGAGACCCAGTACTTC
TRBV5-1	TRBJ2-7	TRBD2	.	CASSLEAGVLYEQYF	TGCGCCAGCAGCTTGGAAGCGGGAGTATTGTACGAGCAGTACTTC
TRBV11-2	TRBJ2-3	.	once	CASSLSGVRTDTQYF	TGTGCCAGCAGCTTATCCGGGGTCCGCACAGATACGCAGTATTTT